This T cell receptor (beta chain) was recovered during a study of spatial heterogeneity in lung cancer. MiXCR, run by TCRdb on the 5' RACE reads, gives a single entry per CDR3 protein. The sample shows about 80,000 distinct CDR3 sequences, under 8.5% of them seen only once. Time point denoted: sample taken at primary tumor resection. In each case, whole RNA from tumor, nontumor lung or frozen PBMC was sequenced unsorted. This clonotype was recorded at least ten times. The antigen is not known. Study-wide points: Ubiquitous expanded tumor TCRs were seen in blood more at resection than at follow-up.

The sequenced sample was PBMCs, obtained at surgery. This clonotype was sampled from a male donor with early-stage non-small cell lung cancer.

In nucleotides, the CDR3 is TGCGCCAGCAGCCGGGAGCCTCCCTTGGCCGGGGAGCTGTTTTTT. It is translated as CASSREPPLAGELFF. The chain uses TRBV5-1 and TRBJ2-2; TRBD2 might be the D (6 bases). The CDR3 consists of 15 residues. V lost 4 bases and J lost 6, with 16 bases in between. The germline V gene encodes CDR1 SGHRS and CDR2 YFSETQ.